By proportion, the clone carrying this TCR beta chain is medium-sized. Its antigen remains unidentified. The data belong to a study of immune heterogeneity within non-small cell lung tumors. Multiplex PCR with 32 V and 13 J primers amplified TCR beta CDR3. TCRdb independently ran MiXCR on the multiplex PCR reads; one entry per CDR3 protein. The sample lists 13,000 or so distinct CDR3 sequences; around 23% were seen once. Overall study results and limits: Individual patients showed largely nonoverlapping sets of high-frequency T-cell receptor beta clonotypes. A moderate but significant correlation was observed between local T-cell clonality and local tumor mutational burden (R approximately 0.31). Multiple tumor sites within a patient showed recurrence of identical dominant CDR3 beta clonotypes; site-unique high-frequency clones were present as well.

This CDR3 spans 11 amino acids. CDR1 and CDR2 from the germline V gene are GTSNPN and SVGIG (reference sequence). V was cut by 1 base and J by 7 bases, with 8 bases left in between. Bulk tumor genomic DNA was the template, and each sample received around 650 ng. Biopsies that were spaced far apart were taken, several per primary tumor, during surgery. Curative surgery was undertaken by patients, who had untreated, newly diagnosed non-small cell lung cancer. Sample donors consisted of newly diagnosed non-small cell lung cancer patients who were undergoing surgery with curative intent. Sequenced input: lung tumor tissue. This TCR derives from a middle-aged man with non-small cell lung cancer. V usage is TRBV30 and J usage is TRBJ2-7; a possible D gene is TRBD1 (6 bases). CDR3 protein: CAWSGGREQYF. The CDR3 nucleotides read TGTGCCTGGAGTGGGGGGCGTGAGCAGTACTTC.